The entry below describes one TCR beta chain. Its antigen is still unknown. No base-level quality is on record; no much larger clone is a single base apart. From the germline V gene (reference sequence), CDR1 is LNHDA and CDR2 is SQIVND. V loses 5 bases, J loses 5 bases, and the germline ends lie 13 bases apart. The CDR3, cysteine through phenylalanine, is 13 amino acids long. The DNA shown is the 39-base CDR3, in frame from base 1. The sample belongs to a study of spatial heterogeneity in lung cancer (dated by TCRdb to between 2018 and 2020). At the level of the whole study: More beta-chain than alpha-chain transcripts were consistently detected, likely reflecting higher beta-chain transcript abundance. In the raw uncorrected reads, each unique combination of TCR and UMI appeared on average more than ten times. In non-small cell lung cancer, the study made a quantitative comparison of TCR alpha and beta repertoires among multiple tumor regions, matched nontumor lung and blood. Nonsynonymous mutation counts, determined by whole-exome sequencing of tumor tissue, were related to features of the TCR repertoire. Both alpha and beta chains were TCR-sequenced in samples taken at surgery, namely 220 tumor regions, under 80 matched nontumor lung samples and 50 to 60 PBMC samples.

Results the study describes overall, beyond this receptor: Ubiquitous expanded tumor TCRs were found in blood more often at tumor resection than at routine follow-up. Additional single-cell paired TCR alpha and beta sequencing was considered necessary to confirm, at a functional level, the hypothesis that regional TCRs recognize regional mutations.

The method behind the library was 5' RACE. Data came from a NextSeq 500. In the TCR library protocol, a unique molecular identifier was attached to each TCR cDNA molecule so that PCR and sequencing errors could be corrected. Per the source publication's procedure: TCR identification, UMI-based error correction and CDR3 extraction were performed with Decombinator tools. Expanded TCRs were defined as those above a frequency of 2 per 1,000, corresponding to the top 1% of the tumor frequency distribution. Rényi diversity was computed with the R vegan package after subsampling each repertoire 100 times to 5,000 TCRs. CDR3 similarity networks were constructed using string-kernel similarity of amino acid triplets, with links drawn between CDR3s whose pairwise similarity was above 0.82. Clones were called with MiXCR by TCRdb after fastp trimmed the public reads at Q25, and only in-frame beta chains were retained. Every entry covers one CDR3 protein and lists the most common genes and DNA from its rows. It is TCRdb's table, rather than the study itself, that gives the V and J calls and clone size. Present in this sample are about 24,000 distinct CDR3 sequences, over 3% of which were seen just once. The ten biggest clones cover 29% of the sample.

The sample's time point label is to be understood as: sample taken at primary tumor resection. For TCR sequencing, whole RNA was extracted from tumor and nontumor lung tissue, or from cryopreserved PBMC samples, and no cell sorting was done. The donors were approximately 70 patients from the lung TRACERx cohort who had early-stage, untreated non-small cell lung cancer. Patients were selected for TCR sequencing only if sufficient RNA was available from at least two tumor regions. This clonotype was sampled from a female donor with early-stage non-small cell lung cancer. The sample consisted of PBMCs, taken at surgery. The chain is encoded by TRBV19 joined to TRBJ2-7, with TRBD2 as a weak D call on 6 bases. The CDR3 in this case is CASSPPGRHEQYF. In nucleotides, the sequence is TGTGCCAGTAGTCCACCGGGGAGGCACGAGCAGTACTTC. With the portions outside the CDR3 filled from the reference TRBV19 and TRBJ2-7 genes, the complete variable region becomes DGGITQSPKYLFRKEGQNVTLSCEQNLNHDAMYWYRQDPGQGLRLIYYSQIVNDFQKGDIAEGYSVSREKKESFPLTVTSAQKNPTAFYLCASSPPGRHEQYFGPGTRLTVT.